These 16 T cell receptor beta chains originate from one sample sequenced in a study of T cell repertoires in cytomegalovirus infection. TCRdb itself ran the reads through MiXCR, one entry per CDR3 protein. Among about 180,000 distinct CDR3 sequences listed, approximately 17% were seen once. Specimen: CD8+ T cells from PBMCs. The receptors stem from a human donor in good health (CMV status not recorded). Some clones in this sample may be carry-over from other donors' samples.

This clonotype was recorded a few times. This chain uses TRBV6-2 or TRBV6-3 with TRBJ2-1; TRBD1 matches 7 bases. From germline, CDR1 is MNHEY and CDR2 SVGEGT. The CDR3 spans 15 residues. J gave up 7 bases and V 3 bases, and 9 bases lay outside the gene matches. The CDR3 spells CASSYPKTGWNEQFF. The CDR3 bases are TGTGCCAGCAGTTATCCCAAGACAGGGTGGAATGAGCAGTTCTTC.

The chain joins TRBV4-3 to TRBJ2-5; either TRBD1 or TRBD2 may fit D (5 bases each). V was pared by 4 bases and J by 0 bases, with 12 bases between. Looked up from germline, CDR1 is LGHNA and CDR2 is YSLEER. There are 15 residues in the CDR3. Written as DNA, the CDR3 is TGCGCCAGCAGCCCCGTCTGGGGGTACCAAGAGACCCAGTACTTC. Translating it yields CASSPVWGYQETQYF.

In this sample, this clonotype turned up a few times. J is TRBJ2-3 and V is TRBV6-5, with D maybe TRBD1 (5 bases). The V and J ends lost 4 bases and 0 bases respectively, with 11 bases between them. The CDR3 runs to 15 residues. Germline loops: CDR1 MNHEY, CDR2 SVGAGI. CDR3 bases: TGTGCCAGCAGTTCAGGGCTTACTAGCACAGATACGCAGTATTTT. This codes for CASSSGLTSTDTQYF.

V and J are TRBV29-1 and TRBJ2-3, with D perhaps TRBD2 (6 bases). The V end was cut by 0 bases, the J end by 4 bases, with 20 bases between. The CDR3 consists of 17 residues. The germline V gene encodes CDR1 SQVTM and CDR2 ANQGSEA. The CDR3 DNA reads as TGCAGCGTTGAAGATGGGAGGTGGAGGGAAGGGGCAGATACGCAGTATTTT. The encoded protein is CSVEDGRWREGADTQYF.

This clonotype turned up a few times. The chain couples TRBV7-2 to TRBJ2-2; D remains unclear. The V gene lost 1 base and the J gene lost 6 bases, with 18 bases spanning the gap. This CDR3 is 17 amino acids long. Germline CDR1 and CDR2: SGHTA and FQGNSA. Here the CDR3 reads CASSLELTLSGAGELFF. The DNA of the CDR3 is TGTGCCAGCAGCTTAGAACTAACCCTATCGGGCGCCGGGGAGCTGTTTTTT.

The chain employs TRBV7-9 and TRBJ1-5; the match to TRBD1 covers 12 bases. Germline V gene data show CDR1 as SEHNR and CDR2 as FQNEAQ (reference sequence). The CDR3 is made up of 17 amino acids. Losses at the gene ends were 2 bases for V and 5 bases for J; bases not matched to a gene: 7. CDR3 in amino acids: CASSLIPGQGADQPQHF. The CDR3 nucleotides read TGTGCCAGCAGCTTAATCCCGGGACAGGGGGCGGATCAGCCCCAGCATTTT.

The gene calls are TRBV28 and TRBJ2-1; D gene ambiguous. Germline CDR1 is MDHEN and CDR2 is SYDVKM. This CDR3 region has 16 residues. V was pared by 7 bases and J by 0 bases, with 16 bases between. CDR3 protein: CASNPPHFSSYNEQFF. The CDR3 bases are TGTGCCAGCAACCCCCCCCACTTTAGCTCCTACAATGAGCAGTTCTTC. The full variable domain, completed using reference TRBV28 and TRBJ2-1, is DVKVTQSSRYLVKRTGEKVFLECVQDMDHENMFWYRQDPGLGLRLIYFSYDVKMKEKGDIPEGYSVSREKKERFSLILESASTNQTSMYLCASNPPHFSSYNEQFFGPGTRLTVL.

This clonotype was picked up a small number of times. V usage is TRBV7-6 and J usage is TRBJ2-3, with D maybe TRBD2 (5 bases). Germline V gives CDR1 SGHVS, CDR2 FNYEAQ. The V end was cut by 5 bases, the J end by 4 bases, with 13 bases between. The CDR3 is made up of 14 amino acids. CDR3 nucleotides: TGTGCCAGCAGCCTCCGGACTTCGCCAGATACGCAGTATTTT. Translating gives CASSLRTSPDTQYF.

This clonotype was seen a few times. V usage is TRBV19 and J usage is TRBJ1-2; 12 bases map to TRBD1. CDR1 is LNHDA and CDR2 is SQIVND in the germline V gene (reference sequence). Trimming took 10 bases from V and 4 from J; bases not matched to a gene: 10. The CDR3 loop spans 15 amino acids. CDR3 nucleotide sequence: TGTGCCACCACCCCGGGACAGGGGGCCGGCTATGGCTACACCTTC. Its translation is CATTPGQGAGYGYTF. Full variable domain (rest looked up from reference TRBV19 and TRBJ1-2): DGGITQSPKYLFRKEGQNVTLSCEQNLNHDAMYWYRQDPGQGLRLIYYSQIVNDFQKGDIAEGYSVSREKKESFPLTVTSAQKNPTAFYLCATTPGQGAGYGYTFGSGTRLTVV.

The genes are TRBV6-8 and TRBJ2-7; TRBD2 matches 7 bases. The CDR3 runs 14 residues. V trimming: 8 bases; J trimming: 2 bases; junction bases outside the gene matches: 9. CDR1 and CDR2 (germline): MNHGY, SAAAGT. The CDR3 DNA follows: TGTGCCAGCTGCCCCTGGGCGGGGGCCTACGAGCAGTACTTC. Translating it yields CASCPWAGAYEQYF.

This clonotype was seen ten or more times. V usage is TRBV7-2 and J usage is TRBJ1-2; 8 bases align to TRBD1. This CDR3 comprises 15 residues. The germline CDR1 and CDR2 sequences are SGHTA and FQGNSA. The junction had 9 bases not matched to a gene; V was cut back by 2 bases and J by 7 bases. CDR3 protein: CASSLLLEDRAGYTF. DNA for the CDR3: TGTGCCAGCAGCTTATTACTGGAGGACAGGGCTGGCTACACCTTC.

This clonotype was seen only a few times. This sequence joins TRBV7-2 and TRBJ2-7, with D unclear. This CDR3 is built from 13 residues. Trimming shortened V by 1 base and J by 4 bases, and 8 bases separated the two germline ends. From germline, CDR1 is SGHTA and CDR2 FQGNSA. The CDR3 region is CASSLVNAYEQYF. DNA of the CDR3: TGTGCCAGCAGCTTAGTTAACGCGTACGAGCAGTACTTC.

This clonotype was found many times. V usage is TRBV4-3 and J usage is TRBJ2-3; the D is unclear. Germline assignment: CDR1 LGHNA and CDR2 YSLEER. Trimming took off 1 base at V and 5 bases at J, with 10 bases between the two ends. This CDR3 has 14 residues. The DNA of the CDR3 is TGCGCCAGCAGCCAAGTAGGTTCAGGAGATACGCAGTATTTT. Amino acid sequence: CASSQVGSGDTQYF.

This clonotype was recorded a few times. CDR3 in amino acids: CASSSPGQVHLNQETQYF. The CDR3 bases are TGTGCCAGCAGCTCACCGGGACAGGTTCATTTAAACCAAGAGACCCAGTACTTC. This sequence joins TRBV7-9 and TRBJ2-5; 8 bases are a match to TRBD1. The V gene's germline CDR1 is SEHNR and CDR2 FQNEAQ (reference sequence). J lost 0 bases, V lost 4 bases, and 13 bases had no gene match. The CDR3 covers 18 residues.

CDR3 nucleotides: TGTGCCAGCAGCTTAGCGGGGACCCCACGATATGGCTACACCTTC. Amino acids: CASSLAGTPRYGYTF. The gene calls are TRBV7-9 and TRBJ1-2, with a tentative D call TRBD1 (5 bases). Trimming shortened V by 0 bases and J by 5 bases, and 13 bases separated the two germline ends. CDR1 is SEHNR and CDR2 is FQNEAQ in the germline V gene (reference sequence). CDR3 length equals 15 residues.

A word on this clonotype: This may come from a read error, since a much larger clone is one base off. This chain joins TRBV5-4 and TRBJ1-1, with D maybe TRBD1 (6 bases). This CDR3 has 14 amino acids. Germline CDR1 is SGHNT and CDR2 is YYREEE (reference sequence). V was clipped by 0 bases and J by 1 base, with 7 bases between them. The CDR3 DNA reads TGTGCCAGCAGCTTGGACAGGGAGAACACTGAAGCTTTCTTT. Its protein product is CASSLDRENTEAFF.